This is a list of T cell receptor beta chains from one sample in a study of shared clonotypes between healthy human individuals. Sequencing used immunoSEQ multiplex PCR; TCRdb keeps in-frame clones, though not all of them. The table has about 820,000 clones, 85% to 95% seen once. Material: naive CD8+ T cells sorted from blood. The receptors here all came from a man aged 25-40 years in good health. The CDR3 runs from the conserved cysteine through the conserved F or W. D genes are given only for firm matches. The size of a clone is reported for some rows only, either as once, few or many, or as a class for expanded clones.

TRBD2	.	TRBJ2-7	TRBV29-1	TGCAGCGTTGAAGACCCTCTCATTGGGACTAGCGGGAGCTACGAGCAGTACTTC	CSVEDPLIGTSGSYEQYF
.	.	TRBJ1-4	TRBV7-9	TGTGCCAGCAGCTTCCTTGGCAGAACTAATGAAAAACTGTTTTTT	CASSFLGRTNEKLFF
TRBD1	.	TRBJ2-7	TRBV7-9	TGTGCCAGCAGCTCCCTCCGAGCCGACAGGGGCCTTACCTACGAGCAGTACTTC	CASSSLRADRGLTYEQYF
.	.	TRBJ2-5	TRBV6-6	TGTGCCAGCAGTTACATCGCAGGACAAGAGACCCAGTACTTC	CASSYIAGQETQYF
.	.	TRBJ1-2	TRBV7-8	TGTGCCAGCAGCTTATCGATTACCTCCTCGGGCTATGGCTACACCTTC	CASSLSITSSGYGYTF
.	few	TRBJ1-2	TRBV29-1	TGCAGCGTGGACAGAATCAACTATGGCTACACCTTC	CSVDRINYGYTF
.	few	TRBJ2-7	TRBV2	TGTGCCAGCAGTGTAGACAGCTACGAGCAGTACTTC	CASSVDSYEQYF
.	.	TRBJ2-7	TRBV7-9	TGTGCCAGCAGCTTAGTCGCGGGAACGCAGACCTACGAGCAGTACTTC	CASSLVAGTQTYEQYF
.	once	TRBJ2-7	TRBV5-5	TGTGCCAGCAGCTTGATCCTCGCAGTCTACGAGCAGTACTTC	CASSLILAVYEQYF
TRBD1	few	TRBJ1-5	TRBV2	TGTGCCAGCAGCCCCGACAGGGGGCCCCATCAGCCCCAGCATTTT	CASSPDRGPHQPQHF
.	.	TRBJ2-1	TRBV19	TGTGCCAGTAGTATAGGGGGCAATGAGCAGTTCTTC	CASSIGGNEQFF
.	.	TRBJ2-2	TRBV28	TGTGCCAGCACCAACACCGGGGAGCTGTTTTTT	CASTNTGELFF
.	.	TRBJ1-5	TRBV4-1	TGCGCCAGCAGCCAAGATGATGCAGGGCTACAGCCCCAGCATTTT	CASSQDDAGLQPQHF
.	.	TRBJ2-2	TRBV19	TGTGCCAGTACCTGGGGGCAGGGAGGCACCGGGGAGCTGTTTTTT	CASTWGQGGTGELFF
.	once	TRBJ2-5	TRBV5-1	TGCGCCAGCAGCTTTGGTGTGCGGGGCGAGCAAGAGACCCAGTACTTC	CASSFGVRGEQETQYF
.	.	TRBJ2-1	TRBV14	TGTGCCAGCAGCCAAGCAGGGGCGCGGAATGAGCAGTTCTTC	CASSQAGARNEQFF
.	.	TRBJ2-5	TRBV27	TGTGCCAGCAGTACCACCGGGACTCCACAAGAGACCCAGTACTTC	CASSTTGTPQETQYF
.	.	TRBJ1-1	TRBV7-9	TGTGCCAGCAGCTTAGATCCAGGGATGAACACTGAAGCTTTCTTT	CASSLDPGMNTEAFF
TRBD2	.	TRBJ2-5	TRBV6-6	TGTGCCAGCAGGCTTAGCGGGAGTGCGGAGACCCAGTACTTC	CASRLSGSAETQYF
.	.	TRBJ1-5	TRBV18	TGTGCCAGCTCACCAGTGGCGGGGGCAGGCAATCAGCCCCAGCATTTT	CASSPVAGAGNQPQHF
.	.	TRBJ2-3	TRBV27	TGTGCCAGCAGTTTATTTGTCAGCGGATATCACACAGATACGCAGTATTTT	CASSLFVSGYHTDTQYF
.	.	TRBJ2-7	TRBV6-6	TGTGCCAGCAGTTACCCCCAGGCGGGCGAGCAGTACTTC	CASSYPQAGEQYF
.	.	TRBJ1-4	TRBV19	TGTGCCAGTAGTATATGGGCGAGAGCAACTAATGAAAAACTGTTTTTT	CASSIWARATNEKLFF
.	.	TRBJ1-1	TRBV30	TGTGCCTGGAGTGTTAGGCCCGGGCCTACAGGCGACACTGAAGCTTTCTTT	CAWSVRPGPTGDTEAFF
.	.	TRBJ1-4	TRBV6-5	TGTGCCAGCAGTCCACAGGGCAATGAAAAACTGTTTTTT	CASSPQGNEKLFF
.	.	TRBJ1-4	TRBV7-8	TGTGCCAGCAGAAAAACGTTACAGGCCCCTGAAAAACTGTTTTTT	CASRKTLQAPEKLFF
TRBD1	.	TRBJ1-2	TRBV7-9	TGTGCCAGCAGCAACGGGACAGGTTCTAGGGTTTGGGGCTACACCTTC	CASSNGTGSRVWGYTF
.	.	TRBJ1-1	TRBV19	TGTGCCAGTAGGGGACTCATGAACACTGAAGCTTTCTTT	CASRGLMNTEAFF
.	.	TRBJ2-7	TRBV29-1	TGCAGCGCCGAGGGACCGCCGGCCTACGAGCAGTACTTC	CSAEGPPAYEQYF
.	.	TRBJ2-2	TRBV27	TGTGCCAGCACCCCGGGGGCACACACCGGGGAGCTGTTTTTT	CASTPGAHTGELFF
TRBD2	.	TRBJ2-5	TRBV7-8	TGTGCCAGCACTCCGAGTCTAGCGGGAAGCTCAAGAGGGAGAGAGACCCAGTACTTC	CASTPSLAGSSRGRETQYF
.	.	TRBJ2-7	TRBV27	TGTGCCAGCAGTTTAAGTTCCCACTCCTACGAGCAGTACTTC	CASSLSSHSYEQYF
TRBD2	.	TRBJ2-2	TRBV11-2	TGTGCCAGCATGGAGAGTACTTATAGGCGGGAGGATATCGGGGAGCTGTTTTTT	CASMESTYRREDIGELFF
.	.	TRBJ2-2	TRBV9	TGTGCCAGCAGCCCACCAATACGGATGGAAAACACCGGGGAGCTGTTTTTT	CASSPPIRMENTGELFF
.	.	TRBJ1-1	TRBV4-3	TGCGCCAGCAGCCAAGATGGAGGCGCGCGCACTGAAGCTTTCTTT	CASSQDGGARTEAFF
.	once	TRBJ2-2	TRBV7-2	TGTGCCAGCAGCTCCATTCAAGAAACCGGGGAGCTGTTTTTT	CASSSIQETGELFF
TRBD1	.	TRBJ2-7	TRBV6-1	TGTGCCAGCAGTGGCAGGACAGGGACAAACTACGAGCAGTACTTC	CASSGRTGTNYEQYF
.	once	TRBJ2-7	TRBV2	TGTGCCAGCAGACTACCCCAATTGCGCGAGCAGTACTTC	CASRLPQLREQYF
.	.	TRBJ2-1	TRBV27	TGTGCCAGCAGTTCCGTTGCCACTCCTAGCGTAAGCTCCTACAATGAGCAGTTCTTC	CASSSVATPSVSSYNEQFF
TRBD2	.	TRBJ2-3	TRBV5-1	TGCGCCAGCTCCCTAATGCTCGGGACTACAAACACAGATACGCAGTATTTT	CASSLMLGTTNTDTQYF
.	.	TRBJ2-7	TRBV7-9	TGTGCCACCCAAAGCCCAGCGGTAGGCTCCTACGAGCAGTACTTC	CATQSPAVGSYEQYF
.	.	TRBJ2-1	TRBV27	TGTGCCAGCAGGGACGGGGGAGGCTCCTACAATGAGCAGTTCTTC	CASRDGGGSYNEQFF
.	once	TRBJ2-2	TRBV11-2	TGTGCCAGCAGCTCACTGACCGGGACTCGAGCGAACACCGGGGAGCTGTTTTTT	CASSSLTGTRANTGELFF
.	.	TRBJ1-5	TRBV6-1	TGTGCCAGCAGTGAAGCCGAGGGCAATCAGCCCCAGCATTTT	CASSEAEGNQPQHF
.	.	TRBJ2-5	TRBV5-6	TGTGCCAGCACCCGGGGGGAGACCCAGTACTTC	CASTRGETQYF
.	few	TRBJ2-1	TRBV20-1	TGCAGTGCCCTTAGTTACAATGAGCAGTTCTTC	CSALSYNEQFF
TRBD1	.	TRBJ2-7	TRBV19	TGTGCCAGTAGTATCAACCGGGACAGCGCCTACGAGCAGTACTTC	CASSINRDSAYEQYF
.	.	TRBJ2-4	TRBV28	TGTGCCAGCAGTCACCCTCGCACAGGAAACGGGGACATTCAGTACTTC	CASSHPRTGNGDIQYF
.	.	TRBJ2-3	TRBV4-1	TGCGCCAGCAGCCCTTACCCCGGGAGTGGGACAGATACGCAGTATTTT	CASSPYPGSGTDTQYF
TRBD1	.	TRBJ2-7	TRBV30	TGTGCCTGGACCAAGACAGGGGTTTCCTACGAGCAGTACTTC	CAWTKTGVSYEQYF
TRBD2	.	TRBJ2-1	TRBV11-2	TGTGCCAGCAGCTTAAAAGCGGGAGCCTACAATGAGCAGTTCTTC	CASSLKAGAYNEQFF
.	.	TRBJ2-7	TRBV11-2	TGTGCCAGCAGCTTAAGCGTTCCGGCAGTACCTAGCTACGAGCAGTACTTC	CASSLSVPAVPSYEQYF
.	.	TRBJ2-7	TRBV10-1	TGCGCCAGCAGTCCGGACATGTTAGACTCCTACGAGCAGTACTTC	CASSPDMLDSYEQYF
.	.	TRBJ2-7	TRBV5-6	TGTGCCAGCAGCCAGCGACAGGAAAAAGCCTACGAGCAGTACTTC	CASSQRQEKAYEQYF
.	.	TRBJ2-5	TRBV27	TGTGCCAGCAGCCCTCATAGCGCACAAGAGACCCAGTACTTC	CASSPHSAQETQYF
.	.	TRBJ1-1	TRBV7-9	TGTGCCAGCAGCTCCGGACCATTGAACACTGAAGCTTTCTTT	CASSSGPLNTEAFF
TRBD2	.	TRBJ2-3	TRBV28	TGTGCCAGCAGTTCCAAGACGCCGGCCGGACTAGCGGGAGAAGCAGATACGCAGTATTTT	CASSSKTPAGLAGEADTQYF